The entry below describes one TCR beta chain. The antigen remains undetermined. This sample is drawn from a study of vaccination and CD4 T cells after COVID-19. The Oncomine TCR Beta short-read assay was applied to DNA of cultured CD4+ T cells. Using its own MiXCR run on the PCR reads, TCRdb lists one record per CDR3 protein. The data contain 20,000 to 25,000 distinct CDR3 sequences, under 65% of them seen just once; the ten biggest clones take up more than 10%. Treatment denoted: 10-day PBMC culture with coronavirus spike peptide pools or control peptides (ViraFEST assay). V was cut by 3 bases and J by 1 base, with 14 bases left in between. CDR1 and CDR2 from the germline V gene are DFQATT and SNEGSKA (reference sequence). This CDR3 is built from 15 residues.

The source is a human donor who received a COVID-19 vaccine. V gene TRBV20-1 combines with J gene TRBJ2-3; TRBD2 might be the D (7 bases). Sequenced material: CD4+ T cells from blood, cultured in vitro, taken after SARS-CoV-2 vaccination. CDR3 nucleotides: TGCAGTGCTAGTTTGGGCGGGGGCGGCACAGATACGCAGTATTTT. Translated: CSASLGGGGTDTQYF.